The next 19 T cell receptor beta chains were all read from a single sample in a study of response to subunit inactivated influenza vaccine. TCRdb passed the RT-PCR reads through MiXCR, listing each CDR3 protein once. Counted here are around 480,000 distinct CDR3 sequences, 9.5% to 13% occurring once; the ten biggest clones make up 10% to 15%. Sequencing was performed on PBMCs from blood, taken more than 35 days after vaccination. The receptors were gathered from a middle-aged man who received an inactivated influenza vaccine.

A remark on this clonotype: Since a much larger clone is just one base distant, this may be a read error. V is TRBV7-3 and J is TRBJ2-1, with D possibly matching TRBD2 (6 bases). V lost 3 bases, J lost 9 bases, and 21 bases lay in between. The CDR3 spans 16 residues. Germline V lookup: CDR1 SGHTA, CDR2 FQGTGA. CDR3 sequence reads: CASSFTGTGRASEQFF. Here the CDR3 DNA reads TGTGCCAGCAGCTTCACCGGGACTGGTAGGGCCAGTGAGCAGTTCTTC. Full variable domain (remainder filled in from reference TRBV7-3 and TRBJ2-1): GAGVSQTPSNKVTEKGKYVELRCDPISGHTALYWYRQSLGQGPEFLIYFQGTGAADDSGLPNDRFFAVRPEGSVSTLKIQRTERGDSAVYLCASSFTGTGRASEQFFGPGTRLTVL.

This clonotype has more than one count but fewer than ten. CDR3 loop: CASSRWREKLFF. The DNA for the CDR3 is TGTGCCAGCAGCCGCTGGCGGGAAAAACTGTTTTTT. The rearrangement uses TRBV7-9 and TRBJ1-4; D is undetermined. Germline V CDR1 and CDR2: SEHNR, FQNEAQ (reference sequence). This CDR3 spans 12 amino acids. Trimming took off 5 bases at V and 8 bases at J, with 9 bases between the two ends.

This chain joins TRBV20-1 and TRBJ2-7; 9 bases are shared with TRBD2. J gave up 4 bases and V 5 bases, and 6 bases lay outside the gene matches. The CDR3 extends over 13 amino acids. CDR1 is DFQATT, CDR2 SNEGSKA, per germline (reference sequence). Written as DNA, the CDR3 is TGCAGTGCTGGGTTTAGCGGGGGATACGAGCAGTACTTC. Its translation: CSAGFSGGYEQYF.

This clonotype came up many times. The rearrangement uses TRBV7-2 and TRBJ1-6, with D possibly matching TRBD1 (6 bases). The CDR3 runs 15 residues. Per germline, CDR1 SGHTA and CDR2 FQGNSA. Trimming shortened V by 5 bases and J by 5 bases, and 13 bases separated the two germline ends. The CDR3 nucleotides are TGTGCCAGCAGCCTAGACGCAGGGGATAATTCACCCCTCCACTTT. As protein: CASSLDAGDNSPLHF. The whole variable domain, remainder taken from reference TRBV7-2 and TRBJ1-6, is GAGVSQSPSNKVTEKGKDVELRCDPISGHTALYWYRQSLGQGLEFLIYFQGNSAPDKSGLPSDRFSAERTGGSVSTLTIQRTQQEDSAVYLCASSLDAGDNSPLHFGNGTRLTVT.

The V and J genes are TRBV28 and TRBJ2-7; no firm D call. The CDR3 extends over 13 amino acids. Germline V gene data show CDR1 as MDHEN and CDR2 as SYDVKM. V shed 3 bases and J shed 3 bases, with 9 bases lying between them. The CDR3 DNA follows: TGTGCCAGCAGTTTCCGTCAGGACTACGAGCAGTACTTC. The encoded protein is CASSFRQDYEQYF.

DNA of the CDR3: TGTGCCAGCAGTTTATTTGGCAATGAGCAGTTCTTC. Amino acid sequence: CASSLFGNEQFF. This sequence joins TRBV12-3 or TRBV12-4 and TRBJ2-1, with D unclear. This CDR3 contains 12 residues. V dropped 2 bases and J dropped 6 bases, with 5 bases sitting between them.

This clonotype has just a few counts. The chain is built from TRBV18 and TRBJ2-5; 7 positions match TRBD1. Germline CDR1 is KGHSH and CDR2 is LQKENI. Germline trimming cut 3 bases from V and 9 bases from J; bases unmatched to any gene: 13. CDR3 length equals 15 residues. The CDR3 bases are TGTGCCAGCTCACCCGGGACAGTCCAAGTCGCGCCCCAGTACTTC. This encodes CASSPGTVQVAPQYF.

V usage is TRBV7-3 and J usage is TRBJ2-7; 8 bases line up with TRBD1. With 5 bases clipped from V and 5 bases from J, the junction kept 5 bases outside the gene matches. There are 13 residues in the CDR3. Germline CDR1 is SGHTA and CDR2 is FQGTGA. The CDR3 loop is CASSPGGAHEQYF. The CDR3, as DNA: TGTGCCAGCAGCCCAGGGGGCGCACACGAGCAGTACTTC.

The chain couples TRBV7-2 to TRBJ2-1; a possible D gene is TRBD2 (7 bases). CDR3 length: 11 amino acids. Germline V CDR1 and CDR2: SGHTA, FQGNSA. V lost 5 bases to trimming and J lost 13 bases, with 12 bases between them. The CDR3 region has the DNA TGTGCCAGCAGCAGAGGGGGACTACAGTTCTTC. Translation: CASSRGGLQFF. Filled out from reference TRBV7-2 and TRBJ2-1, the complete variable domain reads GAGVSQSPSNKVTEKGKDVELRCDPISGHTALYWYRQSLGQGLEFLIYFQGNSAPDKSGLPSDRFSAERTGGSVSTLTIQRTQQEDSAVYLCASSRGGLQFFGPGTRLTVL.

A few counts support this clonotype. For the CDR3, the DNA is TGTGCCAGCAGCCGGGAGGGGAGGGGACAGGGGACTGGCACAGATACGCAGTATTTT. It translates to CASSREGRGQGTGTDTQYF. V is TRBV4-2 and J is TRBJ2-3; 10 bases align to TRBD1. The germline CDR1 and CDR2 sequences are LGHNA and YNFKEQ. J was trimmed by 1 base and V by 4 bases; bases with no gene match: 14. The CDR3 consists of 19 residues.

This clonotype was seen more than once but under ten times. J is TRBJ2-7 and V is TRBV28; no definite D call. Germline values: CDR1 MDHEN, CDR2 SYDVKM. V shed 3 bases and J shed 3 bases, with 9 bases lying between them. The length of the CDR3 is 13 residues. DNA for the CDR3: TGTGCCAGCAGTTTTACGGTTCGCTACGAGCAGTACTTC. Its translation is CASSFTVRYEQYF.

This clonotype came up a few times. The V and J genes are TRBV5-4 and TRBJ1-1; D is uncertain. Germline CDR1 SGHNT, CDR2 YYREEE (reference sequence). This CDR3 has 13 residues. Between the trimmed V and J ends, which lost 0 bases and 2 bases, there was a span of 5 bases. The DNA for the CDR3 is TGTGCCAGCAGCTTGGCACAAAACACTGAAGCTTTCTTT. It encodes CASSLAQNTEAFF.

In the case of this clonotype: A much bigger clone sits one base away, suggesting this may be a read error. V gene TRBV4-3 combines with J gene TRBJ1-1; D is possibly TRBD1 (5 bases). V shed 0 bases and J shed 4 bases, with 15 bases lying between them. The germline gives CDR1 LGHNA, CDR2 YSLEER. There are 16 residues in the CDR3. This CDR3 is CASSQDWTRIGTEAFF. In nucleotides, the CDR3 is TGCGCCAGCAGCCAAGATTGGACAAGGATTGGCACTGAAGCTTTCTTT.

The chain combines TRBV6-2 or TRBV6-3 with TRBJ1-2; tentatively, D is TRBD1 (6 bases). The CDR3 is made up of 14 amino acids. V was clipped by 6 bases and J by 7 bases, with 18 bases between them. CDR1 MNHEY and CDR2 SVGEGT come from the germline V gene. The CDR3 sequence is CASSQATGSSGYTF. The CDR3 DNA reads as TGTGCCAGCAGCCAAGCGACAGGTTCGAGTGGCTACACCTTC.

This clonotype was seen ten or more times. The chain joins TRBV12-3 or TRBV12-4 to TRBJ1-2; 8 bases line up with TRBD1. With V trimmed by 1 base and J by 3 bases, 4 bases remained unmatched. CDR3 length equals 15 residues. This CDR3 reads CASSLGQGAYYGYTF. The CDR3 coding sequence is TGTGCCAGCAGTTTAGGGCAGGGGGCATACTATGGCTACACCTTC.

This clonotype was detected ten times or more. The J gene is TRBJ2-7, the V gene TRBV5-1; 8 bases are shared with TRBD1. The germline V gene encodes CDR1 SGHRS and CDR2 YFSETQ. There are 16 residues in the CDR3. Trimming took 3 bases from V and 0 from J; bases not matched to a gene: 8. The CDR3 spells CASSWDRQGSSYEQYF. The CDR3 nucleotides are TGCGCCAGCAGCTGGGATAGACAGGGGAGCTCCTACGAGCAGTACTTC.

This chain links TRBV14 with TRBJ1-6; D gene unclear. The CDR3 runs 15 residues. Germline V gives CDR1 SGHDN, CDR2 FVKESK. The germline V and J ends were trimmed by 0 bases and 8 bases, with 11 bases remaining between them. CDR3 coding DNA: TGTGCCAGCAGCCAAGATCAAGGACGACATTCACCCCTCCACTTT. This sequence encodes CASSQDQGRHSPLHF.

The CDR3 here is CASSGPYNEQFF. DNA for the CDR3: TGTGCCAGCAGCGGACCCTACAATGAGCAGTTCTTC. The chain couples TRBV5-6 to TRBJ2-1; D is ambiguous. Germline values: CDR1 SGHDT, CDR2 YYEEEE. V gave up 4 bases and J gave up 2 bases, with 4 bases separating them. The CDR3 sequence is 12 residues long.

CDR3: CAISESPVNYGYTF. CDR3 DNA: TGTGCCATCAGTGAGTCGCCTGTAAACTATGGCTACACCTTC. The J gene is TRBJ1-2, the V gene TRBV10-3; D remains unclear. This CDR3 is built from 14 residues. Trimming left V 0 bases short and J 2 bases short, with 7 bases between. CDR1 and CDR2 from the germline V gene are ENHRY and SYGVKD.